The 10 T cell receptor beta chains below were found in one sample sequenced in a study of lymphopenia after photon versus proton radiotherapy. Sequenced by immunoSEQ multiplex PCR; TCRdb stores in-frame clones only, minus some. The table records tens of thousands of clones, about 85% of them present only once. Sequenced here: peripheral blood, sampled from a patient treated with photon-based radiotherapy. The source of these receptors is a man in his forties with gastric cancer.

The J gene is TRBJ2-4, the V gene TRBV4-2; TRBD1 might be the D (6 bases). V gave up 0 bases and J gave up 9 bases, with 18 bases separating them. Looked up from germline, CDR1 is LGHNA and CDR2 is YNFKEQ. The CDR3 spans 16 residues. For the CDR3, the DNA is TGTGCCAGCAGCCAAGATAGGGAAGGGGCCAGGGGCATTCAGTACTTC. Translated: CASSQDREGARGIQYF.

The genes are TRBV12-1 and TRBJ1-5; whether TRBD1, the table's D call, matches the DNA was not checked. TRBV12-1 is shown as a pseudogene. The CDR3 extends over 15 amino acids. CDR3 region: CASSPDRVGNQPQHF. The CDR3 coding sequence is TGTGCCAGCAGCCCTGACAGGGTGGGCAATCAGCCCCAGCATTTT.

The rearrangement joins TRBV18 to TRBJ2-7; D possibly corresponds to TRBD1 (5 bases). The germline CDR1 and CDR2 sequences are KGHSH and LQKENI. The CDR3 is 15 residues long. The V gene lost 2 bases and the J gene lost 3 bases, with 14 bases spanning the gap. The DNA of the CDR3 is TGTGCCAGCTCACCAGTGTACACAGGCGACTACGAGCAGTACTTC. Translated: CASSPVYTGDYEQYF. The complete variable domain, with remaining parts taken from reference TRBV18 and TRBJ2-7, reads NAGVMQNPRHLVRRRGQEARLRCSPMKGHSHVYWYRQLPEEGLKFMVYLQKENIIDESGMPKERFSAEFPKEGPSILRIQQVVRGDSAAYFCASSPVYTGDYEQYFGPGTRLTVT.

The rearrangement uses TRBV2 and TRBJ1-2, with D uncertain. CDR3 length equals 13 residues. Germline CDR1 reads SNHLY; CDR2 reads FYNNEI. Trimming shortened V by 7 bases and J by 8 bases, and 17 bases separated the two germline ends. The chain's CDR3 is CASTQGWAGGYTF. CDR3 bases: TGTGCCAGCACCCAAGGGTGGGCAGGAGGCTACACCTTC.

The genes are TRBV7-9 and TRBJ1-4; tentative D call: TRBD1 (5 bases). The CDR3 has 12 residues. The germline V gene has CDR1 SEHNR and CDR2 FQNEAQ (reference sequence). Trimming shortened V by 2 bases and J by 12 bases, and 10 bases separated the two germline ends. CDR3 DNA: TGTGCCAGCAGCTTATCGCCGGGACAACTGTTTTTT. Its protein product is CASSLSPGQLFF.

This clone was picked up a small number of times. V gene TRBV21-1 combines with J gene TRBJ2-7; the table gives TRBD1 as D, unverified against the DNA. TRBV21-1 is a pseudogene. This CDR3 region has 15 residues. The CDR3 here is CASSASDRPYYEQYF. The CDR3 DNA follows: TGTGCCAGCAGCGCCTCGGACAGACCTTACTACGAGCAGTACTTC.

The table lists this clone with a count of one. The CDR3 loop reads CASSQDRGQVSGELFF. The CDR3 DNA reads as TGTGCCAGCAGCCAAGACAGGGGGCAGGTGTCCGGGGAGCTGTTTTTT. The chain couples TRBV5-6 to TRBJ2-2, with 10 bases matching TRBD1. Trimming cost V 4 bases and J 6 bases; bases outside gene matches: 9. The CDR3 consists of 16 residues. Germline V CDR1 and CDR2: SGHDT, YYEEEE.

The chain links TRBV9 to TRBJ2-2; D remains ambiguous. The germline V gene has CDR1 SGDLS and CDR2 YYNGEE. The CDR3 is 14 amino acids. V was pared by 0 bases and J by 4 bases, with 7 bases between. The CDR3 protein is CASSVGQLTGELFF. For the CDR3, the DNA is TGTGCCAGCAGCGTAGGGCAACTCACCGGGGAGCTGTTTTTT.

The rearrangement uses TRBV11-2 and TRBJ2-7, with 7 bases that match TRBD1. Looked up from germline, CDR1 is SGHAT and CDR2 is FQNNGV. V was clipped by 6 bases and J by 3 bases; unmatched bases: 20. CDR3 length equals 18 residues. DNA of the CDR3: TGTGCCAGCAGGGCACTAATGGACAGGAAGAAAAGGGGCTACGAGCAGTACTTC. Protein: CASRALMDRKKRGYEQYF. Full variable domain (outside the CDR3, taken from reference TRBV11-2 and TRBJ2-7): EAGVAQSPRYKIIEKRQSVAFWCNPISGHATLYWYQQILGQGPKLLIQFQNNGVVDDSQLPKDRFSAERLKGVDSTLKIQPAKLEDSAVYLCASRALMDRKKRGYEQYFGPGTRLTVT.

In this sample, this clone turned up once. Other nucleotide sequences from this sample produce the same CDR3. The J gene is TRBJ2-5, the V gene TRBV6-5, with D uncertain. This CDR3 spans 13 amino acids. Trimming left V 2 bases short and J 5 bases short, with 9 bases between. Germline V gene lookup returns CDR1 MNHEY and CDR2 SVGAGI. The CDR3 region has the DNA TGTGCCAGCAGTTACCCAGGCTTGGAGACCCAGTACTTC. It yields the protein CASSYPGLETQYF.